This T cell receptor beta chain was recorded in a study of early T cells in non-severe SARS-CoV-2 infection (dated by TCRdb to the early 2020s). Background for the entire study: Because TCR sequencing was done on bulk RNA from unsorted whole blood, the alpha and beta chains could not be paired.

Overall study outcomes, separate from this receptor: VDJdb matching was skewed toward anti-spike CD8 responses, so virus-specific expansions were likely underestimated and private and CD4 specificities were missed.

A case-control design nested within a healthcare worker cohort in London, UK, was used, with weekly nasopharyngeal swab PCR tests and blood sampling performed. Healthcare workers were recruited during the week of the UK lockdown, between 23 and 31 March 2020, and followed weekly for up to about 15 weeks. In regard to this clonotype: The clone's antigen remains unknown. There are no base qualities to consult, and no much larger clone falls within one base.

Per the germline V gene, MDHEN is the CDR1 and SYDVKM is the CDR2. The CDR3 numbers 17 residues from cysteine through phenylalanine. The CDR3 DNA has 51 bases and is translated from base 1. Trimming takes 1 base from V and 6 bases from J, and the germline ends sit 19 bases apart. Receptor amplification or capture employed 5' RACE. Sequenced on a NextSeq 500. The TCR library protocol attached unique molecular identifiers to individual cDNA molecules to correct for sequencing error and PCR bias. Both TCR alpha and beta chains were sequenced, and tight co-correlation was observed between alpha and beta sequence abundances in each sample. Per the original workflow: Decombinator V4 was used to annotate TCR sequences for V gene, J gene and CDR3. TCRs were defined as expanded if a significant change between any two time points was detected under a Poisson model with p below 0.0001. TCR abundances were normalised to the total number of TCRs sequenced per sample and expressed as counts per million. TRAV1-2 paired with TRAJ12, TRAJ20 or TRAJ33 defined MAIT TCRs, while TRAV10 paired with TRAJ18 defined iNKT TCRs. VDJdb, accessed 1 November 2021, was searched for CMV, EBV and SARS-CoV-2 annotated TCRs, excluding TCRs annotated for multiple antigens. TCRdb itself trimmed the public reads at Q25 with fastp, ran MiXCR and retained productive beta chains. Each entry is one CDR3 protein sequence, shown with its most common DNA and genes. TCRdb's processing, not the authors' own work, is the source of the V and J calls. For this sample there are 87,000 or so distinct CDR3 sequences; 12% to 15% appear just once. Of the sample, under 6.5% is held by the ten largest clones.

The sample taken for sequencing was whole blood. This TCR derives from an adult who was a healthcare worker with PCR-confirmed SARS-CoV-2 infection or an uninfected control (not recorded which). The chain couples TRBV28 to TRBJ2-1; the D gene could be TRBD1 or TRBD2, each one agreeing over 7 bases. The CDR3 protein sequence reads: CASSLSQGGPLINEQFF. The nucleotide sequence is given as TGTGCCAGCAGTTTATCCCAGGGGGGGCCACTGATCAATGAGCAGTTCTTC.